The 30 T cell receptor beta chains listed next were all sequenced from one sample in a study of blood T cells in healthy people across ages. A sample-barcoded 5' primer and a J-beta primer mix were used in a second PCR of roughly 6 to 11 cycles. A single record per CDR3 protein comes from TCRdb applying MiXCR to the 5' RACE reads. The sample gives about 1.8 million distinct CDR3 sequences, around half of which show up once; 2.1% is in the top ten. Sequenced input: blood. These receptors were taken from a woman aged 40 to 49 in good health.

Turning to this clonotype: An end of the junction differs from the germline gene, which may be a read error. The chain carries TRBV29-1 and TRBJ1-1, with D unresolved. Per the germline V gene, CDR1 is SQVTM and CDR2 is ANQGSEA. The CDR3 loop spans 13 amino acids. The DNA of the CDR3 is TGTAGCGTTGCCGAAGGTTTGATGACTGAAGCTTTCTTT. This gives the protein CSVAEGLMTEAFF.

This clonotype was observed a handful of times. The chain is built from TRBV20-1 and TRBJ1-2; a possible D gene is TRBD1 (6 bases). The CDR3 has 14 amino acids. The germline CDR1 and CDR2 sequences are DFQATT and SNEGSKA (reference sequence). Trimming shortened V by 5 bases and J by 0 bases, and 13 bases separated the two germline ends. The CDR3 reads CSADEQGANYGYTF. CDR3 nucleotide sequence: TGCAGTGCTGATGAACAGGGAGCTAACTATGGCTACACCTTC.

This clonotype has a single count. The V gene is TRBV10-3, the J gene TRBJ2-2, with 8 bases matching TRBD1. There are 16 residues in the CDR3. CDR1 is ENHRY, CDR2 SYGVKD, per germline. The trim removed 6 bases at V and 4 bases at J, leaving 10 bases unmatched. The CDR3 protein is CAIRADRGGGTGELFF. The DNA for the CDR3 is TGTGCCATCAGGGCCGACAGGGGAGGAGGCACCGGGGAGCTGTTTTTT.

The genes are TRBV29-1 and TRBJ2-7, with 8 bases identical to TRBD1. This CDR3 has 14 amino acids. V was clipped by 3 bases and J by 5 bases; unmatched bases: 9. Per germline, CDR1 SQVTM and CDR2 ANQGSEA. CDR3 in amino acids: CSVDVPQGADEQYF. The CDR3 DNA follows: TGCAGCGTTGACGTTCCGCAGGGGGCCGACGAGCAGTACTTC.

The rearrangement joins TRBV10-3 to TRBJ2-7, with 15 bases lining up with TRBD2. Unmatched junction bases numbered 10, after V lost 6 bases and J lost 4 bases. Germline CDR1 reads ENHRY; CDR2 reads SYGVKD. The CDR3 has 17 amino acids. The CDR3 here is CAIRRGLAGGGAYEQYF. The CDR3 nucleotides are TGTGCCATCAGGAGGGGACTAGCGGGGGGAGGCGCTTACGAGCAGTACTTC.

This chain uses TRBV24-1 with TRBJ2-3; TRBD1 agrees at 9 bases. Losses at the gene ends were 3 bases for V and 5 bases for J; bases not matched to a gene: 5. The CDR3 extends over 15 amino acids. From germline, CDR1 is KGHDR and CDR2 SFDVKD. The CDR3 coding sequence is TGTGCCACCAGTGATCGGACAGGGGTAGAAGATACGCAGTATTTT. It encodes CATSDRTGVEDTQYF.

The rearrangement joins TRBV12-3 or TRBV12-4 to TRBJ1-2; D is uncertain. The CDR3 extends over 14 amino acids. Trimming cost V 3 bases and J 5 bases, with 13 bases left between them. The DNA for the CDR3 is TGTGCCAGCAGTTTGGGGTCAAGGTCATATGGCTACACCTTC. This translates into CASSLGSRSYGYTF.

This clonotype was seen a single time. V is TRBV4-1 and J is TRBJ1-1; D is undetermined. Germline V gives CDR1 MGHRA, CDR2 YSYEKL. Trimming stripped 4 bases from V and 1 base from J, with 10 bases between. CDR3 length: 14 amino acids. CDR3 DNA: TGCGCCAGCAGCCTCTCGAGCGAGAACACTGAAGCTTTCTTT. Translating it yields CASSLSSENTEAFF.

The genes are TRBV20-1 and TRBJ2-5; D uncertain. The V gene's germline CDR1 is DFQATT and CDR2 SNEGSKA (reference sequence). Trimming took 6 bases from V and 11 from J, leaving 13 bases between them. The CDR3 sequence is 10 residues long. CDR3 region: CSASGYGQYF. In nucleotides, the CDR3 is TGCAGTGCATCAGGCTACGGGCAGTACTTC.

A few counts support this clonotype. This chain joins TRBV5-5 and TRBJ2-1; TRBD1 might be the D (5 bases). The V end was cut by 6 bases, the J end by 3 bases, with 16 bases between. The CDR3 runs 15 residues. Per the germline V gene, CDR1 is SGHKS and CDR2 is YYEKEE (reference sequence). The CDR3 DNA sequence: TGTGCCAGCACCCCCCTCGGACACAGCTACAATGAGCAGTTCTTC. This sequence encodes CASTPLGHSYNEQFF.

Ten or more counts support this clonotype. This chain connects TRBV7-2 to TRBJ1-2; D remains unclear. Germline V gene sequence: CDR1 SGHTA, CDR2 FQGNSA. Trimming removed 2 bases at V and 6 bases at J, with 7 bases between. The CDR3 extends over 12 amino acids. The chain's CDR3 is CASSLTEHGYTF. In DNA, the CDR3 is TGTGCCAGCAGCTTAACAGAACATGGCTACACCTTC.

The genes are TRBV20-1 and TRBJ2-7; 7 bases are a match to TRBD1. J lost 0 bases, V lost 3 bases, and 5 bases had no gene match. CDR3 length equals 14 residues. Germline V lookup: CDR1 DFQATT, CDR2 SNEGSKA (reference sequence). The CDR3 region is CSASTGVTSYEQYF. The CDR3, as DNA: TGCAGTGCTAGTACAGGGGTCACCTCCTACGAGCAGTACTTC.

The chain recombines TRBV3-1 with TRBJ2-7; 11 bases agree with TRBD1. The CDR3 runs to 16 residues. Trimming took 1 base from V and 3 from J; bases not matched to a gene: 5. The germline V gene has CDR1 LGHDT and CDR2 YNNKEL (reference sequence). The CDR3 sequence is CASSQAGQGVHYEQYF. In nucleotides, the CDR3 is TGTGCCAGCAGCCAAGCGGGACAGGGGGTTCACTACGAGCAGTACTTC.

The CDR3 reads CASSYDGGSVGTQYF. The CDR3 bases are TGTGCCAGCAGTTACGATGGTGGGTCTGTGGGGACGCAGTATTTT. V usage is TRBV6-6 and J usage is TRBJ2-3; D call uncertain. Trimming took 2 bases from V and 9 from J, leaving 18 bases between them. Germline CDR1 is MNHNY and CDR2 is SVGAGI (reference sequence). The CDR3 is 15 residues long.

V gene TRBV6-1 combines with J gene TRBJ2-5; possibly TRBD2 for D (6 bases). CDR1 MNHNS and CDR2 SASEGT come from the germline V gene. The V end was cut by 2 bases, the J end by 11 bases, with 18 bases between. The CDR3 sequence is 14 residues long. CDR3 sequence reads: CASSELDGSWEQYF. DNA for the CDR3: TGTGCCAGCAGTGAACTGGACGGGAGTTGGGAGCAGTACTTC.

The rearrangement uses TRBV7-9 and TRBJ1-5; 8 bases are shared with TRBD1. The CDR3 runs 15 residues. Germline CDR1 reads SEHNR; CDR2 reads FQNEAQ (reference sequence). The junction had 4 bases not matched to a gene; V was cut back by 1 base and J by 5 bases. For the CDR3, the DNA is TGTGCCAGCAGCTTAGATGGGACAGGCGATCAGCCCCAGCATTTT. It yields the protein CASSLDGTGDQPQHF.

This clonotype was observed a few times. The chain has TRBV6-6 and TRBJ2-3; weak D call: TRBD2 (5 bases). The CDR3 runs to 16 residues. Germline CDR1 MNHNY, CDR2 SVGAGI (reference sequence). Trimming removed 8 bases from V and 0 bases from J, with 18 bases in between. For the CDR3, the DNA is TGTGCCAGCTCTCCCAAGGCCAGCGGTAGCACAGATACGCAGTATTTT. Translation gives CASSPKASGSTDTQYF.

The chain recombines TRBV5-1 with TRBJ1-4; tentative D call: TRBD1 (5 bases). Per germline, CDR1 SGHRS and CDR2 YFSETQ. This CDR3 spans 15 amino acids. Trimming cost V 0 bases and J 8 bases, with 14 bases left between them. Here the CDR3 DNA reads TGCGCCAGCAGCTTGGGTGAGGCGGGGGAAGAAAAACTGTTTTTT. Amino acids: CASSLGEAGEEKLFF.

The CDR3 region is CASNIPAEWLSGYTF. The CDR3 DNA sequence: TGTGCCAGCAACATACCGGCGGAATGGTTGAGTGGCTACACCTTC. This chain connects TRBV7-9 to TRBJ1-2; D is ambiguous. The CDR3 spans 15 residues. V was clipped by 7 bases and J by 7 bases, with 22 bases between them. Germline values: CDR1 SEHNR, CDR2 FQNEAQ (reference sequence).

J is TRBJ1-1 and V is TRBV7-2, with TRBD1 identical over 10 bases. Germline CDR1 reads SGHTA; CDR2 reads FQGNSA. The CDR3 runs 16 residues. Unmatched junction bases numbered 9, after V lost 3 bases and J lost 5 bases. CDR3 sequence: CASSFFGTGAGTEAFF. The CDR3 nucleotides read TGTGCCAGCAGCTTCTTTGGGACAGGGGCTGGGACTGAAGCTTTCTTT.

Only a few counts were recorded for this clonotype. The J gene is TRBJ1-2, the V gene TRBV20-1; maybe TRBD1 (5 bases). Germline V gene sequence: CDR1 DFQATT, CDR2 SNEGSKA (reference sequence). The ends were cut back, 0 bases at V and 4 bases at J, with 15 bases in the middle. The CDR3 loop spans 15 amino acids. The CDR3 sequence: CSARDGTDPFYGYTF. The CDR3 DNA follows: TGCAGTGCTAGAGATGGGACCGACCCGTTCTATGGCTACACCTTC.

V and J are TRBV7-2 and TRBJ2-3; D unresolved. CDR3 length: 14 residues. The germline CDR1 and CDR2 sequences are SGHTA and FQGNSA. The ends were cut back, 3 bases at V and 2 bases at J, with 9 bases in the middle. The CDR3 sequence: CASSLSQLTDTQYF. CDR3 bases: TGTGCCAGCAGCTTGAGTCAGCTCACAGATACGCAGTATTTT.

The rearrangement links TRBV5-1 to TRBJ1-4; 7 bases are a match to TRBD1. The germline V gene has CDR1 SGHRS and CDR2 YFSETQ. This CDR3 has 17 residues. Germline trimming cut 4 bases from V and 2 bases from J; bases unmatched to any gene: 11. CDR3 sequence: CASSAGWQGDTNEKLFF. Written as DNA, the CDR3 is TGCGCCAGCAGCGCCGGCTGGCAGGGGGACACTAATGAAAAACTGTTTTTT.

The chain uses TRBV7-2 and TRBJ2-1, with 8 nucleotides matching TRBD1. The J call may not be correct, given that the DNA end is closer to TRBJ2-7. Germline V gene lookup returns CDR1 SGHTA and CDR2 FQGNSA. The CDR3 is 15 amino acids. CDR3 protein: CASSTRQGRHNEQYF. Here the CDR3 DNA reads TGTGCCAGCAGCACCAGACAGGGGCGTCACAATGAGCAGTACTTC.

The chain joins TRBV6-5 to TRBJ1-1, with 8 bases fitting TRBD1. Trimming at V came to 6 bases and at J to 0 bases, leaving 6 bases not matched to a gene. Germline V CDR1 and CDR2: MNHEY, SVGAGI. The length of the CDR3 is 15 residues. DNA of the CDR3: TGTGCCAGCAGCTTTGGGACAGGCGTGAACACTGAAGCTTTCTTT. Residues: CASSFGTGVNTEAFF.

This clonotype has more than one count but fewer than ten. The J gene is TRBJ2-3, the V gene TRBV14, with 7 bases matching TRBD2. The germline CDR1 and CDR2 sequences are SGHDN and FVKESK. The ends lost 7 bases at V and 2 bases at J; junction bases unmatched: 9. The CDR3 has 15 amino acids. This CDR3 reads CASTRSGVLTDTQYF. The CDR3 coding sequence is TGTGCCAGCACCCGAAGCGGGGTGCTCACAGATACGCAGTATTTT.

This clonotype was seen more than once but under ten times. J is TRBJ2-3 and V is TRBV20-1; possible D gene TRBD1, 6 bases. This CDR3 is built from 17 residues. Trimming stripped 2 bases from V and 2 bases from J, with 20 bases between. Per the germline V gene, CDR1 is DFQATT and CDR2 is SNEGSKA (reference sequence). The DNA for the CDR3 is TGCAGTGCTAGACAAAAACGACAGGCCCCAAACACAGATACGCAGTATTTT. This translates into CSARQKRQAPNTDTQYF.

The rearrangement uses TRBV18 and TRBJ2-4; D ambiguous. V gave up 3 bases and J gave up 5 bases, with 11 bases separating them. Germline loops: CDR1 KGHSH, CDR2 LQKENI. The CDR3 is 14 residues long. CDR3 amino acids: CASSPSEWENIQYF. CDR3 in DNA: TGTGCCAGCTCACCTAGTGAGTGGGAAAACATTCAGTACTTC. The complete variable domain, with remaining parts taken from reference TRBV18 and TRBJ2-4, reads NAGVMQNPRHLVRRRGQEARLRCSPMKGHSHVYWYRQLPEEGLKFMVYLQKENIIDESGMPKERFSAEFPKEGPSILRIQQVVRGDSAAYFCASSPSEWENIQYFGAGTRLSVL.

V usage is TRBV5-6 and J usage is TRBJ2-5, with 8 bases lining up with TRBD1. The J call may be faulty, since TRBJ2-7 better matches the DNA end. The CDR3 contains 15 residues. Germline CDR1 and CDR2: SGHDT and YYEEEE. The CDR3 nucleotides are TGTGCCAGCAGCTTAGGACAGGGCGATTGGGACGAGCAGTACTTC. As protein: CASSLGQGDWDEQYF.

This clonotype turned up a few times. V and J are TRBV28 and TRBJ2-3; TRBD2 matches 8 bases. The CDR3 spans 15 residues. Germline values: CDR1 MDHEN, CDR2 SYDVKM. V dropped 5 bases and J dropped 4; count of bases not matched to a gene: 8. As DNA, the CDR3 is TGTGCCAGCAGTCCCGGGGGGGCGCGCGCAGATACGCAGTATTTT. Its translation: CASSPGGARADTQYF.